This is a list of T cell receptor beta chains from one sample in a study of HIV-infected patients and healthy controls. TCRdb itself ran the 5' RACE reads through MiXCR, one entry per CDR3 protein. Of roughly 20,000 distinct CDR3 sequences in the sample, roughly a fifth were seen once. The sample consisted of CD8+ T cells from blood. Receptor source: a human donor in good health. Both conserved end residues are part of each CDR3. D genes are given only for firm matches. Where a row states a size, it is once, few, many or the class of an expanded clone; other rows omit it.

NA,TRBV4-3,14,many,CASSQDSVGSAAFF
NA,TRBV7-9,12,once,CASSELNSPLHF
TRBD2,TRBV12-3/TRBV12-4,18,few,CASSSGTSGRANYNEQFF
NA,TRBV23-1,18,NA,CASSQVAVTGRSSYEQYF
NA,TRBV30,15,NA,CAWSPYVRLNGELFF
NA,TRBV6-1,15,NA,CASRNREYSNQPQHF
TRBD2,TRBV12-3/TRBV12-4,15,many,CASSSLLAGTDTQYF
TRBD1,TRBV11-1,14,many,CASSSGTGAYEQYF
NA,TRBV27,20,NA,CASSLKFGVGPGASGNTIYF
NA,TRBV5-5,13,few,CASKWDLNTEAFF
NA,TRBV19,12,NA,CASRTGVNEQFF
TRBD2,TRBV20-1,12,few,CSARSPSGGGSF
NA,TRBV10-2,14,few,CASSESRYRSEQFF
NA,TRBV2,12,NA,CASNGVIAEAFF
TRBD1,TRBV2,16,NA,CASSGSFGTGKNTIYF
NA,TRBV30,13,NA,CASPQQGTGELFF
TRBD2,TRBV3-1,19,few,CASSNQLRRLAGATDTQYF
NA,TRBV12-3/TRBV12-4,14,few,CASSFFQSYNEQFF
NA,TRBV6-5,14,NA,CASSPGRGGYGYTF
TRBD2,TRBV15,17,NA,CATSSGLAGGPQWTQYF
NA,TRBV7-9,15,NA,CASSFHLTGTDGYTF
NA,TRBV7-2,16,NA,CASSLVGGRGNQPQHF
NA,TRBV7-6,14,many,CASSLGGRDQPQHF
NA,TRBV7-9,13,few,CASSLATANEQFF
NA,TRBV18,15,few,CASSPTGGQNTEAFF
NA,TRBV15,15,many,CATSSLTGINQPQHF
NA,TRBV24-1,12,NA,CATSLEGNEQFF
NA,TRBV3-1,16,few,CASSQVPGMGHNEQFF
NA,TRBV7-9,13,many,CASSLAGTYEQYF
TRBD1,TRBV29-1,14,NA,CSTSGTGPSDTQYF
NA,TRBV6-1,16,NA,CASSEWRARGTDTQYF
NA,TRBV27,15,few,CASSLLPGSNQPQHF
NA,TRBV5-1,13,few,CASSLSTHNEQFF
NA,TRBV6-5,15,many,CASSPPGRRPETQYF
TRBD1,TRBV13,16,NA,CASSFSTGEYNSPLHF
TRBD2,TRBV27,18,NA,CASSMRLAGEISTDTQYF
NA,TRBV19,18,NA,CAIIPTRHRGPNTGELFF
NA,TRBV7-9,15,NA,CASSLGQLAKNIQYF
NA,TRBV18,16,many,CASSPYNHGSNYEQYF
NA,TRBV19,16,few,CASSFAPWTANYGYTF
TRBD1,TRBV7-9,16,few,CASRNQGAQDTGELFF
TRBD1,TRBV27,13,few,CATRTGDTGELFF
NA,TRBV11-2,15,NA,CASSLEGSRSYEQYF
NA,TRBV12-3/TRBV12-4,12,few,CASSTRNYGYTF
NA,TRBV7-9,16,many,CASSPPSAEASYEQYF
NA,TRBV19,11,NA,CASSIGPEAFF
NA,TRBV14,14,few,CASSQDPTGWEAFF
TRBD2,TRBV14,15,NA,CASSKGLAGYNEQFF
NA,TRBV4-1,13,many,CASSQEGRFGYTF
NA,TRBV24-1,14,few,CATSDGPSTGELFF
NA,TRBV6-1,17,many,CASSEALGGGLRDTQYF
NA,TRBV7-9,16,few,CASGVTGYSGANVLTF
TRBD1,TRBV5-5,15,NA,CASSLMTGANYGYTF
NA,TRBV7-8,13,few,CASSLRSHPEQFF
NA,TRBV24-1,16,NA,CATSDFRQKNTGELFF
TRBD2,TRBV4-1,17,few,CASSQVLLAGNTGELFF
NA,TRBV28,15,NA,CASRLLAGGNQPQHF
TRBD2,TRBV7-6,15,many,CASSLAPSGVETQYF
NA,TRBV7-9,14,few,CASSPVNPNYGYTF
NA,TRBV10-3,15,few,CAIVAKRRGGYGYTF